The rows below give T cell receptor beta chains drawn from one sample of a study of blood T cell repertoires in COVID-19. Sequencing used immunoSEQ multiplex PCR; TCRdb keeps in-frame clones, though not all of them. Of about 14,000 clones in the sample, around 76% were seen once. The sample was peripheral blood. The receptors here all came from a woman at least 80 years old with acute or convalescent COVID-19. Each CDR3 is given with its conserved first and last residue. The order of the fields is D gene, V gene, J gene, clone size, CDR3 protein, CDR3 DNA. A D gene is named only where the DNA matches it firmly. Clone size is stated in some rows and not others, as once, few, many or a class when expanded.

NA,TRBV4-3,TRBJ2-1,NA,CASSQDPQGGYNEQFF,TGCGCCAGCAGCCAAGATCCGCAGGGGGGATACAATGAGCAGTTCTTC
TRBD2,TRBV30,TRBJ2-2,once,CAWISGTSGVNTGELFF,TGTGCCTGGATCTCGGGGACTAGCGGGGTGAACACCGGGGAGCTGTTTTTT
NA,TRBV11-1,TRBJ1-1,NA,CASSSNVLRNTEAFF,TGTGCCAGCAGCTCAAACGTTCTGAGGAACACTGAAGCTTTCTTT
TRBD1,TRBV27,TRBJ2-7,NA,CASSLSFVGTGTYEQYF,TGTGCCAGCAGTTTATCGTTTGTGGGGACAGGGACCTACGAGCAGTACTTC
TRBD1,TRBV5-4,TRBJ1-4,few,CASSLLSGTGREKLFF,TGTGCCAGCAGCCTGCTATCCGGGACAGGCCGGGAAAAACTGTTTTTT
TRBD1,TRBV6-5,TRBJ2-7,NA,CASTPGTGPIYEQYF,TGTGCCAGCACACCCGGGACAGGGCCTATCTACGAGCAGTACTTC
NA,TRBV10-3,TRBJ1-6,once,CATTGGARNSPLHF,TGTGCCACCACAGGAGGGGCGAGGAATTCACCCCTCCACTTT
TRBD2,TRBV7-8,TRBJ2-1,NA,CASSLAGTSGGARQFF,TGTGCCAGCAGCTTAGCGGGGACTAGCGGGGGCGCGAGGCAGTTCTTC
TRBD2,TRBV6-1,TRBJ2-3,NA,CASSEMGLAGRYTDTQYF,TGTGCCAGCAGTGAAATGGGGCTAGCGGGGAGATACACAGATACGCAGTATTTT
NA,TRBV5-1,TRBJ2-3,NA,CASSLGAGLTDTQYF,TGCGCCAGCAGCTTGGGGGCAGGGTTAACAGATACGCAGTATTTT
NA,TRBV7-2,TRBJ2-2,once,CASSSRLESGELFF,TGTGCCAGCAGCTCCCGTCTCGAGAGCGGGGAGCTGTTTTTT
TRBD1,TRBV6-6,TRBJ2-7,NA,CASSPGQSYEQYF,TGTGCCAGCAGTCCGGGACAGTCCTACGAGCAGTACTTC
TRBD2,TRBV3-1/TRBV3-2,TRBJ2-2,NA,CASSQRAIAGGLNTGELFF,TGTGCCAGCAGCCAAAGGGCGATCGCGGGGGGGCTGAACACCGGGGAGCTGTTTTTT
NA,TRBV5-4,TRBJ2-3,NA,CASSLKKTGTSTDTQYF,TGTGCCAGCAGCTTGAAAAAGACAGGGACTAGCACAGATACGCAGTATTTT
NA,TRBV7-8,TRBJ1-1,NA,CASSAPLWQGNTEAFF,TGTGCCAGCAGCGCCCCCCTATGGCAGGGGAACACTGAAGCTTTCTTT
NA,TRBV20-1,TRBJ1-3,few,CSASAGAGNTIYF,TGCAGTGCTAGTGCAGGGGCTGGAAACACCATATATTTT
NA,TRBV19,TRBJ1-1,few,CASRDTMNTEAFF,TGTGCCAGTAGGGACACGATGAACACTGAAGCTTTCTTT
TRBD1,TRBV5-4,TRBJ2-5,many,CASSWDRGRTQYF,TGTGCCAGCAGCTGGGACAGGGGAAGGACCCAGTACTTC
NA,TRBV6-5,TRBJ2-7,NA,CASVLREPYEQYF,TGTGCCAGCGTCCTTAGGGAGCCCTACGAGCAGTACTTC
TRBD1,TRBV7-3,TRBJ2-2,NA,CASRTGPFTGELFF,TGTGCCAGCAGGACAGGGCCGTTTACCGGGGAGCTGTTTTTT
NA,TRBV14,TRBJ1-2,NA,CASSRGGVSVISNYGYTF,TGTGCCAGCAGTCGTGGCGGGGTATCGGTCATATCTAACTATGGCTACACCTTC
NA,TRBV19,TRBJ1-4,NA,CASSHGGPLNEKLFF,TGTGCCAGTAGCCACGGCGGGCCCCTGAATGAAAAACTGTTTTTT
NA,TRBV11-2,TRBJ1-3,NA,CASSLSGTRNTIYF,TGTGCCAGCAGCCTGAGCGGGACAAGAAACACCATATATTTT
NA,TRBV5-1,TRBJ2-5,NA,CASSQTQGATQYF,TGCGCCAGCAGCCAAACTCAAGGGGCGACCCAGTACTTC
NA,TRBV23-1,TRBJ1-5,NA,CASSLGTSANQPQHF,TGCGCCAGCAGTCTTGGGACATCCGCCAATCAGCCCCAGCATTTT
TRBD2,TRBV7-2,TRBJ2-7,NA,CASSWGTSGFSYEQYF,TGTGCCAGCAGCTGGGGGACTAGCGGGTTCTCCTACGAGCAGTACTTC
NA,TRBV18,TRBJ2-7,NA,CASSPAETYEQYF,TGTGCCAGCTCACCGGCCGAAACCTACGAGCAGTACTTC
NA,TRBV3-1/TRBV3-2,TRBJ1-2,once,CASSHYGRGPLYGYTF,TGTGCCAGCAGCCATTATGGACGCGGGCCTCTATATGGCTACACCTTC
TRBD1,TRBV6-2/TRBV6-3,TRBJ2-5,NA,CASSGTEETQYF,TGTGCCAGCAGTGGGACAGAAGAGACCCAGTACTTC
NA,TRBV6-5,TRBJ2-2,few,CASSISRSGELFF,TGTGCCAGCAGTATTAGCCGGTCCGGGGAGCTGTTTTTT
NA,TRBV30,TRBJ2-3,NA,CAWSRLVGEDTQYF,TGTGCCTGGAGTAGACTAGTCGGTGAGGATACGCAGTATTTT
TRBD2,TRBV24-1,TRBJ2-5,NA,CATSESRAGRQETQYF,TGTGCCACCAGTGAGTCCCGAGCGGGGAGACAAGAGACCCAGTACTTC
NA,TRBV10-3,TRBJ1-2,NA,CAISESNQGYGYTF,TGTGCCATCAGTGAGTCGAATCAGGGGTATGGCTACACCTTC
NA,TRBV3-1/TRBV3-2,TRBJ2-1,NA,CASSLQGPQFF,TGTGCCAGCAGCCTGCAGGGTCCGCAGTTCTTC
TRBD1,TRBV2,TRBJ1-6,NA,CASRSTGGYNSPLHF,TGTGCCAGCAGATCGACAGGGGGCTATAATTCACCCCTCCACTTT
TRBD1,TRBV9,TRBJ2-1,NA,CASSVEGQGGNEQFF,TGTGCCAGCAGCGTAGAGGGACAGGGTGGCAATGAGCAGTTCTTC
NA,TRBV28,TRBJ1-4,NA,CASSSPGPVEKLFF,TGTGCCAGCAGTAGTCCAGGGCCAGTCGAAAAACTGTTTTTT
NA,TRBV7-2,TRBJ2-7,NA,CASSPDSISYEQYF,TGTGCCAGCAGCCCGGACAGTATCTCCTACGAGCAGTACTTC
NA,TRBV28,TRBJ2-3,NA,CASLSSTDTQYF,TGTGCCAGCTTGAGTAGCACAGATACGCAGTATTTT
NA,TRBV28,TRBJ1-2,NA,CASSLTANYGYTF,TGTGCCAGCAGTTTGACAGCAAACTATGGCTACACCTTC
NA,TRBV10-2,TRBJ2-7,few,CASSPQGYEQYF,TGCGCCAGCAGTCCACAGGGCTACGAGCAGTACTTC
TRBD1,TRBV6-5,TRBJ2-3,once,CASSNRGPPDTQYF,TGTGCCAGCAGTAACAGGGGGCCGCCAGATACGCAGTATTTT